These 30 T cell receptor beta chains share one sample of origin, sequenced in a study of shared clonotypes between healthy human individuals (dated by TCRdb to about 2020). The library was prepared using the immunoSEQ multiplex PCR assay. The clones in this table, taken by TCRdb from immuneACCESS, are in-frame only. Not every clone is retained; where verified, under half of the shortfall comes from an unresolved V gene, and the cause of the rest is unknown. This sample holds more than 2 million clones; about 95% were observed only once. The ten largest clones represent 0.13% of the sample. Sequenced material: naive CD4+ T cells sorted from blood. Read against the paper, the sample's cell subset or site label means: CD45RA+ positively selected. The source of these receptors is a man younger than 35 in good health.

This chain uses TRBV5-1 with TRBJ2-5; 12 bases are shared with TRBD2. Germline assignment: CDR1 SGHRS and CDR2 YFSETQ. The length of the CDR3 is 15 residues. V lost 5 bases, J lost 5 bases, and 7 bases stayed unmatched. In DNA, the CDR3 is TGCGCCAGCAGGATGACTAGCGGGGGCGCTGAGACCCAGTACTTC. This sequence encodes CASRMTSGGAETQYF.

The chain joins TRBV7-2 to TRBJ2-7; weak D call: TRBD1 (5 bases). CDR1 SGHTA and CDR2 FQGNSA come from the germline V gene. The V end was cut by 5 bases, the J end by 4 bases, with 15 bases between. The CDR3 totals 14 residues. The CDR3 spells CASSNDRGAYEQYF. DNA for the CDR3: TGTGCCAGCAGCAACGACAGAGGAGCTTACGAGCAGTACTTC.

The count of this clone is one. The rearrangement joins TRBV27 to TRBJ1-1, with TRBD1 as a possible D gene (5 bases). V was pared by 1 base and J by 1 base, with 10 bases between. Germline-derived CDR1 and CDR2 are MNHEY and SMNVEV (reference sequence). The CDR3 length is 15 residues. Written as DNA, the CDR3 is TGTGCCAGCAGTTTATGGGGGGACGGGAACACTGAAGCTTTCTTT. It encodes CASSLWGDGNTEAFF.

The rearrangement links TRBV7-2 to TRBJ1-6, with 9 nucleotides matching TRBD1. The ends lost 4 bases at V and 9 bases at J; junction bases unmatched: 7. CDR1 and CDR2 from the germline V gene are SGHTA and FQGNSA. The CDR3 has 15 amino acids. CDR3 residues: CASSSRTGDSSPLHF. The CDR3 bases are TGTGCCAGCAGCTCCCGGACAGGGGATAGTTCACCCCTCCACTTT.

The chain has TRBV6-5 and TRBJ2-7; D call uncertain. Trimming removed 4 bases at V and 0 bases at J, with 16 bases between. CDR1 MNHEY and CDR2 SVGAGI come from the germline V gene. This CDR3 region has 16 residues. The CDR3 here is CASSSTASRLSYEQYF. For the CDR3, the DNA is TGTGCCAGCAGTTCTACAGCTTCCCGCCTCTCCTACGAGCAGTACTTC.

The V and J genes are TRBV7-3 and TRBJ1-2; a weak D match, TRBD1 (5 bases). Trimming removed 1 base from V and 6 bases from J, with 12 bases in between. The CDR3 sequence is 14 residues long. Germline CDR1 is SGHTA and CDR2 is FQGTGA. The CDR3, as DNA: TGTGCCAGCAGCTTAAGTCTCGTACAGGATGGCTACACCTTC. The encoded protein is CASSLSLVQDGYTF. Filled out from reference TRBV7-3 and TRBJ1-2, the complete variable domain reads GAGVSQTPSNKVTEKGKYVELRCDPISGHTALYWYRQSLGQGPEFLIYFQGTGAADDSGLPNDRFFAVRPEGSVSTLKIQRTERGDSAVYLCASSLSLVQDGYTFGSGTRLTVV.

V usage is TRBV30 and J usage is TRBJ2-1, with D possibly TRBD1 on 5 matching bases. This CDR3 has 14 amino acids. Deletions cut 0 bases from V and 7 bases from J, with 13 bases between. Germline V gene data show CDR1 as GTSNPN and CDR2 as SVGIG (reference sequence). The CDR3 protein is CAWSVSGARNEQFF. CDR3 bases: TGTGCCTGGAGTGTTTCTGGGGCGAGGAATGAGCAGTTCTTC.

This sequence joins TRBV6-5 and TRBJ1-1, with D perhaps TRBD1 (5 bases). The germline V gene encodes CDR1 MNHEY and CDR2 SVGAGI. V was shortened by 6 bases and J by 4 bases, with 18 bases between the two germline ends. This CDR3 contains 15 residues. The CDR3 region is CASSPPSGLTTEAFF. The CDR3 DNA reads TGTGCCAGCAGCCCCCCATCAGGGTTAACCACTGAAGCTTTCTTT.

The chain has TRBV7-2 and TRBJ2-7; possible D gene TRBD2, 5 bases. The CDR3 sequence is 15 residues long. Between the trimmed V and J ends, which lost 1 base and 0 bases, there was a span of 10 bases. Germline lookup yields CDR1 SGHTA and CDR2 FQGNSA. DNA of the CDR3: TGTGCCAGCAGCTTAGAACTAGGCACCTCCTACGAGCAGTACTTC. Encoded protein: CASSLELGTSYEQYF.

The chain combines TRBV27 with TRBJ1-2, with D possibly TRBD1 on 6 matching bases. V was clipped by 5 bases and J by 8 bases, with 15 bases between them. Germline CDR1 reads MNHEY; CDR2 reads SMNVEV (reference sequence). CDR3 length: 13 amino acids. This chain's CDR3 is CASSAPQGFGYTF. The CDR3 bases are TGTGCCAGCAGTGCCCCACAGGGTTTCGGCTACACCTTC.

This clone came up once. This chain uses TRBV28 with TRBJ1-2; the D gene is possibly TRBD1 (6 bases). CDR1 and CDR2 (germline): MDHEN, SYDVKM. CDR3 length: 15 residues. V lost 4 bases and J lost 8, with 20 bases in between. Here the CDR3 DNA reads TGTGCCAGCAGTTATACCCCCCGGGGGGCGGCAGGCTACACCTTC. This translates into CASSYTPRGAAGYTF.

The CDR3: CAISDSRLAGVVGNEQFF. The CDR3 region has the DNA TGTGCCATCAGTGACTCGAGACTAGCGGGAGTGGTGGGGAATGAGCAGTTCTTC. The rearrangement uses TRBV10-3 and TRBJ2-1; 12 bases agree with TRBD2. In germline, CDR1 is ENHRY, CDR2 SYGVKD. The CDR3 has 18 amino acids. Trimming took 3 bases from V and 7 from J; bases not matched to a gene: 13.

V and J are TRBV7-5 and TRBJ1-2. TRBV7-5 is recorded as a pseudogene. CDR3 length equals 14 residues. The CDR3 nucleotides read TGTGCCAGAAGCTTAGTAGAGGGCAACTATGGCTACACCTTC. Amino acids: CARSLVEGNYGYTF.

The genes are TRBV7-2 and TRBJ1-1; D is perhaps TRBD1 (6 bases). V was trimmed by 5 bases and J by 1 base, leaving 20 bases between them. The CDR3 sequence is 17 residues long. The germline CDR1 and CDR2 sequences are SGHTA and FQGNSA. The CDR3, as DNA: TGTGCCAGCAGCCCCAAGGAAGGGGGGGCGAAGAACACTGAAGCTTTCTTT. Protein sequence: CASSPKEGGAKNTEAFF.

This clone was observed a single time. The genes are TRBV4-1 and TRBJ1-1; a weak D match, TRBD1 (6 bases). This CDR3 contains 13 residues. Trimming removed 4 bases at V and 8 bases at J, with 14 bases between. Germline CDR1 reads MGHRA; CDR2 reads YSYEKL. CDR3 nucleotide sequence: TGCGCCAGCAGCCGGACATACCAGGGGGAAGCTTTCTTT. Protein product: CASSRTYQGEAFF.

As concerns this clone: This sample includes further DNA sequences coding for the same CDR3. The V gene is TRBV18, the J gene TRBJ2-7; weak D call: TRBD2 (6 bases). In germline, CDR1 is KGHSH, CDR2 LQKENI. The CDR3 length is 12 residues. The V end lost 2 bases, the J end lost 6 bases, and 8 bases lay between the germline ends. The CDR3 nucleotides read TGTGCCAGCTCACCAGGGACTCTCGAGCAGTACTTC. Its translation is CASSPGTLEQYF.

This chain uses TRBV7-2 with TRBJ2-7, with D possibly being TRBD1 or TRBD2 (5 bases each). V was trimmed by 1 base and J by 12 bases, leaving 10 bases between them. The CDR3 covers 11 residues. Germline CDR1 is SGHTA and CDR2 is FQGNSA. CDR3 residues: CASSLGPGPYF. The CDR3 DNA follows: TGTGCCAGCAGCTTAGGACCGGGGCCGTACTTC.

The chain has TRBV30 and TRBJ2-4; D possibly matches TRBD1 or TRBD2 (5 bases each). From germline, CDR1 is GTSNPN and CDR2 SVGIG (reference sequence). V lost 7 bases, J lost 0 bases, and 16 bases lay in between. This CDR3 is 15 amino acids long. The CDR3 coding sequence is TGTGCCTACCGAACAGGAGGTTTAGCCAAAAACATTCAGTACTTC. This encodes CAYRTGGLAKNIQYF.

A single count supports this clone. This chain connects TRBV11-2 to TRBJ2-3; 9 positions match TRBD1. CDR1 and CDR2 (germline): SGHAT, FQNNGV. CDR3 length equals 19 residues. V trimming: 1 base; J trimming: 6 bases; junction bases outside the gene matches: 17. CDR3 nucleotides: TGTGCCAGCAGCTTAGGGTTACGAGGACAGGGGACAAATCTGGATACGCAGTATTTT. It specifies CASSLGLRGQGTNLDTQYF.

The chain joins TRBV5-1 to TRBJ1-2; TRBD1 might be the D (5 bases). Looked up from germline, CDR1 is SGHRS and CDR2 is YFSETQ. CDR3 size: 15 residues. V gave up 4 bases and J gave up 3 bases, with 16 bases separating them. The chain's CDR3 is CASSGTGRNHYGYTF. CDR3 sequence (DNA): TGCGCCAGCAGCGGGACCGGTCGAAATCACTATGGCTACACCTTC.

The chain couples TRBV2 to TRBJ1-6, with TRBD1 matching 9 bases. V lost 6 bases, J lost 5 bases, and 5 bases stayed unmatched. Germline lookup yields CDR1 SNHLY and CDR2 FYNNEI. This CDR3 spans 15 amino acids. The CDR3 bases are TGTGCCAGCAGCCCTACAGGGGGCGATAATTCACCCCTCCACTTT. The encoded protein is CASSPTGGDNSPLHF.

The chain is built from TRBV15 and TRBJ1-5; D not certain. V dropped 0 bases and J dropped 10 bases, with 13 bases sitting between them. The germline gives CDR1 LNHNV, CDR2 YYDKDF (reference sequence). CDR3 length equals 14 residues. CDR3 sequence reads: CATSRDRERVPQHF. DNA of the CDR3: TGTGCCACCAGCAGAGATAGGGAAAGGGTACCCCAGCATTTT.

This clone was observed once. CDR3 loop: CAWSPRRGLSGNTIYF. The CDR3 DNA follows: TGTGCCTGGAGCCCCCGTAGGGGCCTCTCTGGAAACACCATATATTTT. V is TRBV30 and J is TRBJ1-3, with a weak D call TRBD1 (5 bases). The CDR3 runs to 16 residues. Germline CDR1 reads GTSNPN; CDR2 reads SVGIG (reference sequence). Between the trimmed V and J ends, which lost 3 bases and 0 bases, there was a span of 15 bases.

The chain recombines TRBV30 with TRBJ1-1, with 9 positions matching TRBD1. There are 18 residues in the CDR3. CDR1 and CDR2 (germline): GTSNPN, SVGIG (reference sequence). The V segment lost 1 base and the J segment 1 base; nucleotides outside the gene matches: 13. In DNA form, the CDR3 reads TGTGCCTGGAGTGGAGGTCCGACAGGGGGTATCTGGAACACTGAAGCTTTCTTT. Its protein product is CAWSGGPTGGIWNTEAFF. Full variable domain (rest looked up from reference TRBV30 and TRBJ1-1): SQTIHQWPATLVQPVGSPLSLECTVEGTSNPNLYWYRQAAGRGLQLLFYSVGIGQISSEVPQNLSASRPQDRQFILSSKKLLLSDSGFYLCAWSGGPTGGIWNTEAFFGQGTRLTVV.

CDR3 nucleotide sequence: TGTGCCAGCAGTTTTGGGGACAGCTACACTGAAGCTTTCTTT. Translation: CASSFGDSYTEAFF. The chain carries TRBV28 and TRBJ1-1, with 7 positions matching TRBD1. Germline V lookup: CDR1 MDHEN, CDR2 SYDVKM. With 3 bases clipped from V and 3 bases from J, the junction kept 4 bases outside the gene matches. The CDR3 runs 14 residues.

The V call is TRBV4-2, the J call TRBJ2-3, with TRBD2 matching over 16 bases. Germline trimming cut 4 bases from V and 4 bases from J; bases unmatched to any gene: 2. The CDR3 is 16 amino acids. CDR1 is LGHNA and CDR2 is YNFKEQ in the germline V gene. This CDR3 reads CASSPGLAGGADTQYF. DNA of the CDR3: TGTGCCAGCAGCCCGGGACTAGCGGGGGGGGCAGATACGCAGTATTTT.

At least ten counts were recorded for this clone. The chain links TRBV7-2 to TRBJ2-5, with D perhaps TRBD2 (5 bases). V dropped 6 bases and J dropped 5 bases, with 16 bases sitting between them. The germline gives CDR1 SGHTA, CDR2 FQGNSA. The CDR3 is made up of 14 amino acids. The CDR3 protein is CASSPLGVQETQYF. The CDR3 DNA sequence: TGTGCCAGCAGTCCGCTCGGGGTTCAGGAGACCCAGTACTTC.

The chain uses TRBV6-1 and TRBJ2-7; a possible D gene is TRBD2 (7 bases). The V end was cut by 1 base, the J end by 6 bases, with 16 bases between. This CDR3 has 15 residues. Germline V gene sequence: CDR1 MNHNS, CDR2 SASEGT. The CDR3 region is CASSEGTGRASEQYF. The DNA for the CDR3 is TGTGCCAGCAGTGAAGGAACAGGGAGGGCCAGCGAGCAGTACTTC.

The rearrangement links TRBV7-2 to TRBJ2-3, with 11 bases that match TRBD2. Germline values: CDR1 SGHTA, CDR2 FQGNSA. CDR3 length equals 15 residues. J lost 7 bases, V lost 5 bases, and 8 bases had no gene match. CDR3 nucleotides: TGTGCCAGCAGCAAGACTAGCGGGACAATCAATACGCAGTATTTT. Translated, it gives CASSKTSGTINTQYF. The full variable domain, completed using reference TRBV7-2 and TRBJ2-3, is GAGVSQSPSNKVTEKGKDVELRCDPISGHTALYWYRQSLGQGLEFLIYFQGNSAPDKSGLPSDRFSAERTGGSVSTLTIQRTQQEDSAVYLCASSKTSGTINTQYFGPGTRLTVL.

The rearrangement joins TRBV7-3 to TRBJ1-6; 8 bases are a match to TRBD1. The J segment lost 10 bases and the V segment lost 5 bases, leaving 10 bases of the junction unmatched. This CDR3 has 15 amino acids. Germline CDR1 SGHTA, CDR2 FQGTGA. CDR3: CASSERGQGGSPLHF. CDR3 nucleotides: TGTGCCAGCAGCGAGAGAGGACAGGGAGGGTCACCCCTCCACTTT.